This TCR beta chain was found in a study of preoperative IRX-2 immunotherapy in early breast cancer. The V and J ends lost 5 bases and 2 bases respectively, with 13 bases between them. This CDR3 spans 15 amino acids. Germline-derived CDR1 and CDR2 are SGHNT and YENEEA. TCRdb's copy holds only in-frame clones and misses some; the assay was immunoSEQ multiplex PCR. The sample records tens of thousands of clones, 65% to 85% being singletons. The treatment: preoperative locoregional IRX-2 cytokine immunotherapy. Preoperative locoregional IRX-2 cytokine immunotherapy was tested in the phase Ib source study.

The specimen was collected from a patient treated with IRX-2 immunotherapy. This receptor was taken from a human donor with breast cancer. V is TRBV11-3 and J is TRBJ2-1; perhaps TRBD1 as D (5 bases). The CDR3 loop is CASSRGHLTYNEQFF. CDR3 DNA sequence: TGTGCCAGCAGCCGAGGACATCTGACCTACAATGAGCAGTTCTTC.